The present entry profiles one T cell receptor (beta chain) with its context. Under the authors' procedure: Amplification with reference gene primers provided the estimates of nucleated cell counts. Generated by immunoSEQ multiplex PCR, the TCRdb table keeps only in-frame clones and is missing some. The V and J calls and clone size were taken over from that table, and D and trimming were inferred from the DNA. Of around 150,000 clones listed, roughly 80% are singletons. The junction had 5 bases not matched to a gene; V was cut back by 4 bases and J by 3 bases. The germline V gene has CDR1 MNHEY and CDR2 SVGAGI. This CDR3 spans 15 amino acids. These data are taken from a study of blood T cell repertoires in COVID-19. Background on the study: Donors in the United States, Italy and Spain gave samples during acute or convalescent COVID-19.

The age range of participants was 18 to 89 years, with residence in about 25 US areas. Donors in Cohort 3 who had recovered were those with two negative PCRs, healthcare professional clearance, or resolution of their symptoms. The sample consisted of PBMCs or T cells enriched from blood (not recorded which). The sequence was collected from a woman aged 55 to 70 who had recovered from COVID-19. This chain joins TRBV6-5 and TRBJ1-2; 10 bases fit TRBD1. The CDR3 protein is CASSWDRGFDYGYTF. The CDR3, as DNA: TGTGCCAGCAGTTGGGACAGGGGTTTTGACTATGGCTACACCTTC.